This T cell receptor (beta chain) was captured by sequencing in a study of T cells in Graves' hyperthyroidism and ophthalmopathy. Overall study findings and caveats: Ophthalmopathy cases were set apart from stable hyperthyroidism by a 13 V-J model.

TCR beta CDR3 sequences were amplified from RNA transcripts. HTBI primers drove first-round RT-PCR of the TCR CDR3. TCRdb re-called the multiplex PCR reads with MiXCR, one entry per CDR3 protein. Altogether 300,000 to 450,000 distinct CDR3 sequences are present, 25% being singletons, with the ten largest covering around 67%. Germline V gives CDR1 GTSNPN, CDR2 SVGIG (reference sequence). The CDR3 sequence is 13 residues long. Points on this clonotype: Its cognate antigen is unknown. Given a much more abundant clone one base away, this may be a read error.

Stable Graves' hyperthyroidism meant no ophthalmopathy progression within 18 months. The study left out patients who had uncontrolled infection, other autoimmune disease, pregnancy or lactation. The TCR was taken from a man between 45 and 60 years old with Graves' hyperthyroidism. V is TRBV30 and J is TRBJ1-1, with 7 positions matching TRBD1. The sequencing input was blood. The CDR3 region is CAWSVRGDTEACF. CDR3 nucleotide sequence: TGTGCCTGGAGTGTCAGGGGGGATACTGAAGCTTGCTTT.